This TCR beta chain was sequenced in a study of breast tumors, draining lymph nodes, adjacent tissues. General study results and limits: Tumor and nontumor repertoires were significantly more similar in luminal-like than in basal-like breast cancer. Compared with lymph nodes, tumors were less diverse; compared with nontumor tissue, more. Most tumor T cells seemingly derive from lymph node, then expand in tumor.

This clonotype was found many times. What it recognizes is unknown. This may be a read error, as it is one base from a much larger clone. Breast cancer patients provided tissue from their axillary draining lymph nodes. From germline, CDR1 is DFQATT and CDR2 SNEGSKA (reference sequence). Between the trimmed V and J ends, which lost 0 bases and 3 bases, there was a span of 0 bases. The CDR3 totals 11 residues. TCRdb recomputed calls from the multiplex PCR reads with MiXCR, one row per CDR3 protein. This table has around 140,000 distinct CDR3 sequences, about 31% appearing once. This TCR came from a female donor with breast cancer. Some clones in this sample may be carry-over from other donors' samples. The sample was axillary lymph node tissue. This chain joins TRBV20-1 and TRBJ2-1; D is undetermined. The CDR3 nucleotides read TGCAGTGCTAGAGACTACAATGAGCAGTTCTTC. Translating gives CSARDYNEQFF.